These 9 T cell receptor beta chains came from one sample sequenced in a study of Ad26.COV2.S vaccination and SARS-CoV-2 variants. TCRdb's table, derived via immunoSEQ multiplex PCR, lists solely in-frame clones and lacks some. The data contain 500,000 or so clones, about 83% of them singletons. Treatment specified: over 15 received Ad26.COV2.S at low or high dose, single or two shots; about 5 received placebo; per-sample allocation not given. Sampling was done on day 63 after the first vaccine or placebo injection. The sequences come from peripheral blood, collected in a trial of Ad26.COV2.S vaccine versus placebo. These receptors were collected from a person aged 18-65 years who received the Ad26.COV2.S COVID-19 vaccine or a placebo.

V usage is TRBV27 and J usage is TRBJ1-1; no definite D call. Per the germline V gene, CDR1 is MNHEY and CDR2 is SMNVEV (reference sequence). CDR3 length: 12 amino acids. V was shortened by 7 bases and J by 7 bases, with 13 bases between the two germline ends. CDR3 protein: CASTNLGFEAFF. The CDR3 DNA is TGTGCCAGCACCAACCTGGGCTTTGAAGCTTTCTTT.

This CDR3 reads CASSPSKRGGSYEQYF. Written as DNA, the CDR3 is TGTGCCAGCTCACCCTCAAAGCGGGGGGGCTCCTACGAGCAGTACTTC. V and J are TRBV18 and TRBJ2-7; 10 bases fit TRBD2. With V trimmed by 3 bases and J by 0 bases, 5 bases remained unmatched. The CDR3 runs 16 residues. Germline CDR1 reads KGHSH; CDR2 reads LQKENI.

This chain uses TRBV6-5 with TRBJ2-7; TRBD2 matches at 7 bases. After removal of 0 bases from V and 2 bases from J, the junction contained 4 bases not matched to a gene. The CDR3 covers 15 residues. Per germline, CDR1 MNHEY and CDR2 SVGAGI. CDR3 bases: TGTGCCAGCAGTTACTCGACTAGCTTGCCCTACGAGCAGTACTTC. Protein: CASSYSTSLPYEQYF.

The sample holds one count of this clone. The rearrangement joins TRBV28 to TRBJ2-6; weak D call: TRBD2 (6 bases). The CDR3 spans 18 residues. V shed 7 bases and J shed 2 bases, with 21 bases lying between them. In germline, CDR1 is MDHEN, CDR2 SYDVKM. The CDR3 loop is CASTLFGGNTPGANVLTF. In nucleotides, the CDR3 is TGTGCCAGCACCCTTTTTGGGGGGAATACTCCTGGGGCCAACGTCCTGACTTTC.

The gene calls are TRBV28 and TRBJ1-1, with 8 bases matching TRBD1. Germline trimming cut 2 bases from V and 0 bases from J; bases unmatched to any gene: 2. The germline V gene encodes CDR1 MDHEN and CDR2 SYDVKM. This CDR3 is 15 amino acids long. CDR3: CASSLGGQVNTEAFF. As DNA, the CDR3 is TGTGCCAGCAGTTTAGGGGGACAGGTGAACACTGAAGCTTTCTTT.

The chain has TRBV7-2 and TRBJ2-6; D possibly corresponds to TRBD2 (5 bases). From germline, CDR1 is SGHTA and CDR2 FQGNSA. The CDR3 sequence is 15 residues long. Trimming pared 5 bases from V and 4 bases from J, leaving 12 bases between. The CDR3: CASSPAVAGANVLTF. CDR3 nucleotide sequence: TGTGCCAGCAGCCCAGCGGTGGCGGGGGCCAACGTCCTGACTTTC.

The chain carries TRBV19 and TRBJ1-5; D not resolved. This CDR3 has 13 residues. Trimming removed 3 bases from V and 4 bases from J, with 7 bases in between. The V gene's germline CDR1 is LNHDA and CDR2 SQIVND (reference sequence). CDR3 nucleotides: TGTGCCAGTAGTATTCGGCTTAATCAGCCCCAGCATTTT. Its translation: CASSIRLNQPQHF.

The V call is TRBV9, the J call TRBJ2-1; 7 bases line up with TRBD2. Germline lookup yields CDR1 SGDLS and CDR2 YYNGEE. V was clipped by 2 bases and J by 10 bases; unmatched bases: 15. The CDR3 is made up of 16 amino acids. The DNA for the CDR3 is TGTGCCAGCAGCGTGGGGGGGAGAAGCCCGACTGGGGAGCAGTTCTTC. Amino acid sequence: CASSVGGRSPTGEQFF.

CDR3 amino acids: CAWRPPRTVMNTEAFF. The CDR3 DNA sequence: TGTGCCTGGAGACCCCCCCGGACAGTCATGAACACTGAAGCTTTCTTT. The chain carries TRBV30 and TRBJ1-1; D perhaps matches TRBD1 (6 bases). The V gene's germline CDR1 is GTSNPN and CDR2 SVGIG (reference sequence). The CDR3 totals 16 residues. V gave up 3 bases and J gave up 0 bases, with 17 bases separating them.